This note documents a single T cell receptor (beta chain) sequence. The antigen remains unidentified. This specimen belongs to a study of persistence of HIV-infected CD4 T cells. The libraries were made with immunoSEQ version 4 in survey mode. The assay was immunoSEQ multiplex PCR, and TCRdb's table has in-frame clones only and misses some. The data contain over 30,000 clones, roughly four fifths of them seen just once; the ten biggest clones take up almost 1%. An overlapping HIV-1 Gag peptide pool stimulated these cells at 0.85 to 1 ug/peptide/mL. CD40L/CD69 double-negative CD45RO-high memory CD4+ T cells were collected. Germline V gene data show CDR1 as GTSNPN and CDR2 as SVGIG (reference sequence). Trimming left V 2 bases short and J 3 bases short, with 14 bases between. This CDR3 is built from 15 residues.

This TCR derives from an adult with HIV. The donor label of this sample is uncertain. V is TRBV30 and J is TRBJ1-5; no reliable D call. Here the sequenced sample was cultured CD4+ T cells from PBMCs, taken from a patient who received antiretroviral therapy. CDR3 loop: CAWSPQARHNQPQHF. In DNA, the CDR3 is TGTGCCTGGAGTCCGCAGGCGCGGCACAATCAGCCCCAGCATTTT.